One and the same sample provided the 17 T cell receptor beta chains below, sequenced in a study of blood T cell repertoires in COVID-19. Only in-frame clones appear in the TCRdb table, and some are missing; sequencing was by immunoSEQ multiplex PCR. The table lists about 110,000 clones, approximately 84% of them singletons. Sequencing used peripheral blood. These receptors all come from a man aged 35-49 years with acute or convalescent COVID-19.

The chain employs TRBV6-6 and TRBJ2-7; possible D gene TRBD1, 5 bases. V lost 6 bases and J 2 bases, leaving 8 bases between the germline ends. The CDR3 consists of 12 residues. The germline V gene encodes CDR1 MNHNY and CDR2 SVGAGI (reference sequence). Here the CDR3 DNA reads TGTGCCAGCAGCTTACAGGCCTACGAGCAGTACTTC. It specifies CASSLQAYEQYF.

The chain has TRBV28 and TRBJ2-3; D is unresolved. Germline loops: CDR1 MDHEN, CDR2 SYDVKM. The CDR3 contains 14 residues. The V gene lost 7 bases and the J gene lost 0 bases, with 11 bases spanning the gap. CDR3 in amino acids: CASTSGPSTDTQYF. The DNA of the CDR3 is TGTGCCAGCACCTCTGGGCCTAGCACAGATACGCAGTATTTT.

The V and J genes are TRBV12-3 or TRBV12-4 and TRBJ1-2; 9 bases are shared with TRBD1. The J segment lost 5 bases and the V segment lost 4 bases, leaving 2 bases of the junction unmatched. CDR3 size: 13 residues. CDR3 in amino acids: CASSSDRGYGYTF. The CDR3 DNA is TGTGCCAGCAGTTCTGACAGGGGGTATGGCTACACCTTC.

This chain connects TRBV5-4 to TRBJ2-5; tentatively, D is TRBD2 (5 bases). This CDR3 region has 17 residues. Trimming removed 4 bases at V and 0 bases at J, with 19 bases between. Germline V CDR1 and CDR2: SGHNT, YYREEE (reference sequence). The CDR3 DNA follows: TGTGCCAGCAGCCTTGCGGGTCGCGCGAGGTACCAAGAGACCCAGTACTTC. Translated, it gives CASSLAGRARYQETQYF.

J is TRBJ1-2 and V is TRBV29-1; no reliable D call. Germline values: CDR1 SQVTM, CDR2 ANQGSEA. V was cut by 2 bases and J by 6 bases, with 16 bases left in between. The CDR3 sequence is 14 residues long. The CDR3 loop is CSVETLRVSHGYTF. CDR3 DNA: TGCAGCGTTGAAACACTAAGAGTTTCTCATGGCTACACCTTC.

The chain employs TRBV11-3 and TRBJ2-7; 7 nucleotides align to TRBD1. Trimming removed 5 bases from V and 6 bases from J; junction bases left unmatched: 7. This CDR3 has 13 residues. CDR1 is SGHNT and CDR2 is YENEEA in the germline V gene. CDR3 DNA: TGTGCCAGCAGCGCACAGGGGTGGTCCGAGCAGTACTTC. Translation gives CASSAQGWSEQYF.

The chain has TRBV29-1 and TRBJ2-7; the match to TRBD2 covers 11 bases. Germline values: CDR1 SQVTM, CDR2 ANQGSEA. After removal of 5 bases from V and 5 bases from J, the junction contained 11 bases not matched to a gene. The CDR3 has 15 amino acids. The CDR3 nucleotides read TGCAGCGTTCGTTACCTAGCGGGAGGAAACGACGAGCAGTACTTC. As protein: CSVRYLAGGNDEQYF.

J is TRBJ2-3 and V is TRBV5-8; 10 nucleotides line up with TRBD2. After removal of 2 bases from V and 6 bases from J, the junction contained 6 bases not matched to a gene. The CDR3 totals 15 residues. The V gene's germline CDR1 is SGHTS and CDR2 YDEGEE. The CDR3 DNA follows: TGTGCCAGCAGCTTTCAACTAGCGGGAAGGGATACGCAGTATTTT. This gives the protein CASSFQLAGRDTQYF.

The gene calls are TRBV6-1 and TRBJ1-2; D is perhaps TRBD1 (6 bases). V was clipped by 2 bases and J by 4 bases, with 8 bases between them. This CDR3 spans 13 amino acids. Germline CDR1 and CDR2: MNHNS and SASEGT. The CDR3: CASSETGSYGYTF. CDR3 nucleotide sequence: TGTGCCAGCAGTGAAACAGGGTCCTATGGCTACACCTTC.

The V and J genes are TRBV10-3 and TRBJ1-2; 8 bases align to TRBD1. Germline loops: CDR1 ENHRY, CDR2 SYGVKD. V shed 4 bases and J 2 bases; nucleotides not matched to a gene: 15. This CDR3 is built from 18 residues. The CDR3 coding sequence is TGTGCCATCAGTGCCTTTCCCGGGACAGGTAATCCGAACTATGGCTACACCTTC. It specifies CAISAFPGTGNPNYGYTF.

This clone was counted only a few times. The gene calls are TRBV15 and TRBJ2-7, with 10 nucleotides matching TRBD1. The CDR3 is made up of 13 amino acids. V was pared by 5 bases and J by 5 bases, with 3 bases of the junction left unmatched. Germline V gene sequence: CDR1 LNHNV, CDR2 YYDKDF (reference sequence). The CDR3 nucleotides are TGTGCCACCAGCCTTGGGACAGGGGACGAGCAGTACTTC. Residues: CATSLGTGDEQYF.

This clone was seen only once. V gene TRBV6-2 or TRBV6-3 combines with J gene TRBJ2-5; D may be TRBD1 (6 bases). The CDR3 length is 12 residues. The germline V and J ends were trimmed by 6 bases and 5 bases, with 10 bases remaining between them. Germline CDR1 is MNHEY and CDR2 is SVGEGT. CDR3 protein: CASSRGLETQYF. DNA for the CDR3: TGTGCCAGCAGCAGGGGATTGGAGACCCAGTACTTC.

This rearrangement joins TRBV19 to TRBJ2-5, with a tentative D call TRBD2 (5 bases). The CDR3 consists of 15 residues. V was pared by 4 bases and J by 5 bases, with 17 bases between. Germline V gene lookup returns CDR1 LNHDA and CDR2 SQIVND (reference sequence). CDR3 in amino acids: CASSSMESSGETQYF. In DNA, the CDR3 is TGTGCCAGTAGTAGTATGGAAAGCTCGGGGGAGACCCAGTACTTC.

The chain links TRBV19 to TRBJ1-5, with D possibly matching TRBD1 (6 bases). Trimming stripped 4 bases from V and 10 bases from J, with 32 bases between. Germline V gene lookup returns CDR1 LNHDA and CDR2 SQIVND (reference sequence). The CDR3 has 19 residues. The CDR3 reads CASSRTRIVGVTGPEPQHF. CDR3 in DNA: TGTGCCAGTAGTAGAACCCGAATCGTGGGGGTTACAGGGCCTGAACCCCAGCATTTT.

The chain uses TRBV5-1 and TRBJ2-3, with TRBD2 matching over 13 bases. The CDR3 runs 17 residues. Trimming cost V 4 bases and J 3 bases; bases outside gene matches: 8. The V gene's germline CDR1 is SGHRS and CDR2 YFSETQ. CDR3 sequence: CASSPRTSGSGTDTQYF. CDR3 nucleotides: TGCGCCAGCAGCCCCCGGACTAGCGGGAGTGGTACAGATACGCAGTATTTT.

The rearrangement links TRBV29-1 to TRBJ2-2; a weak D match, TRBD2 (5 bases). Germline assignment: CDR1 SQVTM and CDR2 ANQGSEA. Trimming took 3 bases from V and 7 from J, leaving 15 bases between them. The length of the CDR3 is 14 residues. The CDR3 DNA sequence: TGCAGCGTTGATATCGGGGTAGCTGACGGGGAGCTGTTTTTT. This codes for CSVDIGVADGELFF.

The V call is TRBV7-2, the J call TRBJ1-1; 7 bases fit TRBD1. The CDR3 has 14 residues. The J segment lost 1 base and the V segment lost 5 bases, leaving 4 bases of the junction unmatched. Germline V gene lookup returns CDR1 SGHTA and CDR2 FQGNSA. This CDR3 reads CASSASGGNTEAFF. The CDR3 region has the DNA TGTGCCAGCAGCGCCTCAGGGGGGAACACTGAAGCTTTCTTT.